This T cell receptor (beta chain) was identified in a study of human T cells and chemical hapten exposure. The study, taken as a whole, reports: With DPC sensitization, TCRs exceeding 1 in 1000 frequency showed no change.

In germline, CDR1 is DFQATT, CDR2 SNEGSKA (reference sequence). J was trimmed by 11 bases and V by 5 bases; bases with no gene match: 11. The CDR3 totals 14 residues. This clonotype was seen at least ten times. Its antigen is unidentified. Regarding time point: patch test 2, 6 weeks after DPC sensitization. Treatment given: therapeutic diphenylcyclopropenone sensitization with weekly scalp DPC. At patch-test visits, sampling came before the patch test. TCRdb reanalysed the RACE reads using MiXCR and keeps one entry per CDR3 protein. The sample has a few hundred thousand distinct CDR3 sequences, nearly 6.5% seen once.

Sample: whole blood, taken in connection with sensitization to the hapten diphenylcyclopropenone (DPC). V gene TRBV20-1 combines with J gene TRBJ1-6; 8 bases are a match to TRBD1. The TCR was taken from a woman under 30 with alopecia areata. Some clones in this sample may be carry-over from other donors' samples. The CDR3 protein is CSAGTGTGEAPLHF. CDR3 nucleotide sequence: TGCAGTGCTGGTACCGGGACAGGAGAGGCACCCCTCCACTTT.